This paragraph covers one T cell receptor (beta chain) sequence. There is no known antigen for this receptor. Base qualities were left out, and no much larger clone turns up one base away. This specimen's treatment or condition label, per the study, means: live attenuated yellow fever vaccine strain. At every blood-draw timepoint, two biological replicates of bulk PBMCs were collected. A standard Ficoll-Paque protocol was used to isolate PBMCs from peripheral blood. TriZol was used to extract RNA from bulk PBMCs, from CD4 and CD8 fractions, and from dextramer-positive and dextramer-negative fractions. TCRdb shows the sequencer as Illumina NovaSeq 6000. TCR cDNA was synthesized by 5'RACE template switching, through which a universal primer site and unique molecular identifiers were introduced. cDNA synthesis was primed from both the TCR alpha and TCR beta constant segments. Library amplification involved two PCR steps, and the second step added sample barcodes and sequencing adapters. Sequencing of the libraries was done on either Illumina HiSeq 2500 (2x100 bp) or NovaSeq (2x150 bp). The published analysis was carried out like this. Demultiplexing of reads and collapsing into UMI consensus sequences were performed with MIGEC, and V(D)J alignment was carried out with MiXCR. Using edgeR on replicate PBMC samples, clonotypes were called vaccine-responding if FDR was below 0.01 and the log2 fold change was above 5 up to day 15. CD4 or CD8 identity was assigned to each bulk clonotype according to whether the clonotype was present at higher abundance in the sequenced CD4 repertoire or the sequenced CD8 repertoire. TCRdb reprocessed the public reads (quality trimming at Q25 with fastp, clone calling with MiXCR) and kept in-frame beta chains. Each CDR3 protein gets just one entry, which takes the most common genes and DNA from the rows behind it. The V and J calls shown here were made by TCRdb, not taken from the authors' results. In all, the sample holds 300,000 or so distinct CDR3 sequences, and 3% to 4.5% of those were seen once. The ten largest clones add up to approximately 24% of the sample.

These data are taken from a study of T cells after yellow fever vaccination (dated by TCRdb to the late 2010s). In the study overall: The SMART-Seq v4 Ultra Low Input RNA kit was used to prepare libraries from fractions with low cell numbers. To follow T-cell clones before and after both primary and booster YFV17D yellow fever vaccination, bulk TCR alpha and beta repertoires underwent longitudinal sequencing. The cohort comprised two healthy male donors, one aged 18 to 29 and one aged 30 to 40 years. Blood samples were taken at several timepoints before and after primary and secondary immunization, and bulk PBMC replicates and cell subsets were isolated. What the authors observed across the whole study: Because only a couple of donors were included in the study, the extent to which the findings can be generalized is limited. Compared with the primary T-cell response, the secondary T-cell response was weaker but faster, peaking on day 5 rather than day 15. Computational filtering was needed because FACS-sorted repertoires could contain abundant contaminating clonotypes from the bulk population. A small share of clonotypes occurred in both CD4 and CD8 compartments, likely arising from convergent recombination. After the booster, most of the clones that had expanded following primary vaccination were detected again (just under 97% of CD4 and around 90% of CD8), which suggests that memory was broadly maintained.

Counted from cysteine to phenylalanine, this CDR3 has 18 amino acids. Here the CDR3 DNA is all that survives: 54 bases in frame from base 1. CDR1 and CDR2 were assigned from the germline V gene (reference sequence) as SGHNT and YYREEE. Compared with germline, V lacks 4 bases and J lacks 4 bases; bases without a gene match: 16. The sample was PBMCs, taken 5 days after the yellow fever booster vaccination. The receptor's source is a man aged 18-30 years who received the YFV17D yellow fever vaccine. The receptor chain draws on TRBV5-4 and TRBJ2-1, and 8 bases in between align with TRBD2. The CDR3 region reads CASSPPRPGLAGYNEQFF. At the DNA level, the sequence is TGTGCCAGCAGCCCCCCCAGACCCGGCTTAGCGGGGTACAATGAGCAGTTCTTC.